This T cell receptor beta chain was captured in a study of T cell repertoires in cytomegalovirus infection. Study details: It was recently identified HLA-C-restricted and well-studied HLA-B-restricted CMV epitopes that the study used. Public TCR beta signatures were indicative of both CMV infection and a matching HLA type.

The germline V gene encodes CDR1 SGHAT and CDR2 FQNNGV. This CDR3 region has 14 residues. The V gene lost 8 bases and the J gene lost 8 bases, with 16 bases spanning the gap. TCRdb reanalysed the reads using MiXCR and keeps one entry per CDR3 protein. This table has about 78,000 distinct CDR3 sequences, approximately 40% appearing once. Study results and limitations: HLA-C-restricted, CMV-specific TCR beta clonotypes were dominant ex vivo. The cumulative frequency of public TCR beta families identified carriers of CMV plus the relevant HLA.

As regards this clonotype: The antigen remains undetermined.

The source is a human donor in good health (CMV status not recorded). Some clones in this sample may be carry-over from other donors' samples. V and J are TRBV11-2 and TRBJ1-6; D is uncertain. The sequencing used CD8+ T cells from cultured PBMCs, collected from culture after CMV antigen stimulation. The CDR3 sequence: CASCSGVMDSPLHF. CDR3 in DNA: TGTGCCAGCTGTAGTGGGGTTATGGATTCACCCCTCCACTTT.